This TCR beta chain was identified in a study of OX40 agonist ivuxolimab in advanced cancers. Whole-study results and caveats: People who partly responded at 0.1-3.0 mg/kg had some of the least clonal expansion seen.

This table comes from immunoSEQ multiplex PCR, and its TCRdb copy is limited to in-frame clones, with some not included. Of 65,000 to 90,000 clones listed, 75% to 95% were seen once; the top ten hold roughly 0.5%. On this clone itself: Its antigen is not known.

This specimen consisted of CD4+ or CD8+ T cells sorted from blood, obtained in a trial of the OX40 agonist ivuxolimab. The receptor was derived from an adult with an advanced solid tumor such as melanoma, head and neck, liver or kidney cancer.

Here the CDR3 DNA reads TGCAGCGTTCGGCAGTCCCTCTCTGGGGCCAACGTCCTGACTTTC. It is translated as CSVRQSLSGANVLTF. The J gene is TRBJ2-6, the V gene TRBV29-1; D not certain. V shed 5 bases and J shed 0 bases, with 11 bases lying between them. Germline values: CDR1 SQVTM, CDR2 ANQGSEA. This CDR3 spans 15 amino acids.